The sequence of this T cell receptor (beta chain) was determined in a study of shared clonotypes between healthy human individuals. This CDR3 region has 14 residues. Germline assignment: CDR1 SGHTA and CDR2 FQGNSA. After removal of 4 bases from V and 5 bases from J, the junction contained 6 bases not matched to a gene. Sequencing used immunoSEQ multiplex PCR; TCRdb keeps in-frame clones, though not all of them. Among more than 900,000 clones listed, more than 75% were seen once. In this sample, this clone turned up once. V gene TRBV7-2 combines with J gene TRBJ2-3; TRBD2 matches at 7 bases. This sequence originates from a man aged 18 to 30 in good health. Some clones in this sample may be carry-over from other donors' samples. Specimen: memory CD4+ T cells from PBMCs. The subset is: CD45RA-negative fraction. CDR3 residues: CASSYRDYLDTQYF. CDR3 nucleotide sequence: TGTGCCAGCAGCTACCGGGACTACCTAGATACGCAGTATTTT. The complete variable domain, with remaining parts taken from reference TRBV7-2 and TRBJ2-3, reads GAGVSQSPSNKVTEKGKDVELRCDPISGHTALYWYRQSLGQGLEFLIYFQGNSAPDKSGLPSDRFSAERTGGSVSTLTIQRTQQEDSAVYLCASSYRDYLDTQYFGPGTRLTVL.